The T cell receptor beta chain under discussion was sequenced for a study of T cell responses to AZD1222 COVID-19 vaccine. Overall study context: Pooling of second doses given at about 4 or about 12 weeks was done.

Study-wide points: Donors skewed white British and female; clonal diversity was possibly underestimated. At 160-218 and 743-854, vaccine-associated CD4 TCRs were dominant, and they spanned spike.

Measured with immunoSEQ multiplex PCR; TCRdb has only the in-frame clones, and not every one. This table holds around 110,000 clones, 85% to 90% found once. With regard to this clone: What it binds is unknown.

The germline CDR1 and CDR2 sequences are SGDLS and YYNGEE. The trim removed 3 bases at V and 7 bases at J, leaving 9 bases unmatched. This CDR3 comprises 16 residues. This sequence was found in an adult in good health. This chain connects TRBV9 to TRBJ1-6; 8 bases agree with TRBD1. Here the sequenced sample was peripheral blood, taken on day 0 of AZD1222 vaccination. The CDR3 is CASSGLGQGPNSPLHF. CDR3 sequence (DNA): TGTGCCAGCAGCGGCCTCGGACAGGGTCCCAATTCACCCCTCCACTTT.